The 17 T cell receptor beta chains in this list originate from one sample, sequenced in a study of blood T cells in healthy people across ages. A sample-barcoded 5' primer and a J-beta primer mix were used in a second PCR of roughly 7 to 11 cycles. A single record per CDR3 protein comes from TCRdb applying MiXCR to the 5' RACE reads. The sample consists of around 1,500,000 distinct CDR3 sequences, roughly 45% of them appearing once. The sample comprised blood. These receptors came from a woman younger than 30 in good health.

This clonotype was detected only a few times. This rearrangement joins TRBV7-9 to TRBJ1-1; D gene ambiguous. The V end was cut by 0 bases, the J end by 1 base, with 6 bases between. This CDR3 is built from 14 residues. In germline, CDR1 is SEHNR, CDR2 FQNEAQ (reference sequence). CDR3 in DNA: TGTGCCAGCAGCTTAGCGCGCACGAACACTGAAGCTTTCTTT. Protein: CASSLARTNTEAFF.

The rearrangement uses TRBV9 and TRBJ1-2; the D gene is possibly TRBD1 (6 bases). The V end lost 3 bases, the J end lost 8 bases, and 17 bases lay between the germline ends. The CDR3 has 14 amino acids. Germline CDR1 and CDR2: SGDLS and YYNGEE. The CDR3 here is CASSAWTDSRGYTF. The CDR3, as DNA: TGTGCCAGCAGCGCCTGGACAGATTCACGGGGCTACACCTTC.

The chain is built from TRBV30 and TRBJ2-1; 10 bases map to TRBD1. This CDR3 comprises 14 residues. Per germline, CDR1 GTSNPN and CDR2 SVGIG (reference sequence). Losses at the gene ends were 0 bases for V and 7 bases for J; bases not matched to a gene: 3. CDR3 DNA: TGTGCCTGGAGTGTAGGACAGGGGGTTAATGAGCAGTTCTTC. Protein product: CAWSVGQGVNEQFF.

The chain carries TRBV4-1 and TRBJ2-7; 12 bases match TRBD2. V shed 0 bases and J 0 bases; nucleotides not matched to a gene: 9. The CDR3 length is 19 residues. CDR1 and CDR2 from the germline V gene are MGHRA and YSYEKL. CDR3 nucleotides: TGCGCCAGCAGCCAAGAACCCACTAGCGGGGGGCCGAGCTCCTACGAGCAGTACTTC. It is translated as CASSQEPTSGGPSSYEQYF.

The V call is TRBV5-1, the J call TRBJ2-1; the match to TRBD1 covers 10 bases. The germline CDR1 and CDR2 sequences are SGHRS and YFSETQ. V dropped 1 base and J dropped 0; count of bases not matched to a gene: 4. This CDR3 has 17 amino acids. CDR3 sequence (DNA): TGCGCCAGCAGCTTGTTGGGACAGGGGAGCTCCTACAATGAGCAGTTCTTC. As protein: CASSLLGQGSSYNEQFF. The entire variable domain, with the rest obtained from reference TRBV5-1 and TRBJ2-1, is as follows: KAGVTQTPRYLIKTRGQQVTLSCSPISGHRSVSWYQQTPGQGLQFLFEYFSETQRNKGNFPGRFSGRQFSNSRSEMNVSTLELGDSALYLCASSLLGQGSSYNEQFFGPGTRLTVL.

V is TRBV19 and J is TRBJ2-5; D is perhaps TRBD1 (6 bases). The J call is doubtful: the DNA matches TRBJ2-7 better. The CDR3 is 16 residues long. In germline, CDR1 is LNHDA, CDR2 SQIVND (reference sequence). The CDR3 DNA reads TGTGCCAGTAGTATGTCGGGTAGAACAGGGAGCTACGAGCAGTACTTC. It is translated as CASSMSGRTGSYEQYF.

Concerning this clonotype itself: This may be a read error, as it is one base from a much larger clone. The V gene is TRBV29-1, the J gene TRBJ2-7; unclear D gene. From germline, CDR1 is SQVTM and CDR2 ANQGSEA. The CDR3 runs to 12 residues. The CDR3 reads CSVGSATYEQCF. DNA of the CDR3: TGCAGCGTTGGCTCAGCCACCTACGAGCAGTGCTTC.

V is TRBV20-1 and J is TRBJ2-5, with D perhaps TRBD1 (6 bases). Trimming cost V 1 base and J 0 bases, with 12 bases left between them. The germline gives CDR1 DFQATT, CDR2 SNEGSKA (reference sequence). CDR3 length: 15 residues. CDR3: CSARGYRENQETQYF. The CDR3 region has the DNA TGCAGTGCTAGAGGCTACAGGGAAAACCAAGAGACCCAGTACTTC.

The sample holds a few counts of this clonotype. The chain recombines TRBV20-1 with TRBJ2-3; the match to TRBD1 covers 7 bases. The junction had 8 bases not matched to a gene; V was cut back by 5 bases and J by 3 bases. CDR3 size: 14 residues. The germline gives CDR1 DFQATT, CDR2 SNEGSKA (reference sequence). The CDR3 nucleotides read TGCAGTGCTGGCCGACAGGGAAAAACAGATACGCAGTATTTT. This codes for CSAGRQGKTDTQYF.

This clonotype was observed once. The V gene is TRBV3-1, the J gene TRBJ1-6, with D hard to call. The CDR3 consists of 15 residues. Per the germline V gene, CDR1 is LGHDT and CDR2 is YNNKEL (reference sequence). The V and J ends lost 1 base and 10 bases respectively, with 14 bases between them. The CDR3 DNA follows: TGTGCCAGCAGCCAAGGGATCGAAATAAGGTCACCCCTCCACTTT. It codes for CASSQGIEIRSPLHF.

This rearrangement joins TRBV9 to TRBJ2-3, with a possible D match to TRBD1 (6 bases). V lost 4 bases to trimming and J lost 8 bases, with 11 bases between them. In germline, CDR1 is SGDLS, CDR2 YYNGEE. CDR3 length: 12 amino acids. Written as DNA, the CDR3 is TGTGCCAGCAGCACCAGGGACATTACGCAGTATTTT. It specifies CASSTRDITQYF.

This clonotype was seen only a few times. V and J are TRBV28 and TRBJ1-5; D uncertain. This CDR3 has 13 amino acids. V gave up 3 bases and J gave up 13 bases, with 16 bases separating them. CDR1 and CDR2 from the germline V gene are MDHEN and SYDVKM. CDR3 in DNA: TGTGCCAGCAGTTTCGGCGGCACTAGAATACAGCATTTT. This gives the protein CASSFGGTRIQHF.

This chain joins TRBV2 and TRBJ2-1; unclear D gene. CDR1 is SNHLY and CDR2 is FYNNEI in the germline V gene. The CDR3 contains 18 residues. With 2 bases removed from V and 0 bases from J, the gap between germline ends came to 17 bases. CDR3 nucleotide sequence: TGTGCCAGCAGTGAAAGTGGATTAGCCGCGAGCTCCTACAATGAGCAGTTCTTC. Translation gives CASSESGLAASSYNEQFF.

The chain employs TRBV27 and TRBJ2-3; TRBD1 agrees at 7 bases. The CDR3 runs 15 residues. Trimming cost V 8 bases and J 1 base; bases outside gene matches: 9. Germline V gene data show CDR1 as MNHEY and CDR2 as SMNVEV (reference sequence). The DNA for the CDR3 is TGTGCCAGCGGTGAGACAGGGTTTCGCACAGATACGCAGTATTTT. Translation gives CASGETGFRTDTQYF.

The CDR3 reads CASSSYSANEQFF. CDR3 bases: TGTGCCAGCAGCTCGTACTCCGCAAATGAGCAGTTCTTC. The chain couples TRBV7-9 to TRBJ2-1; D gene unclear. The CDR3 has 13 residues. Trimming cost V 4 bases and J 7 bases, with 11 bases left between them. Germline V CDR1 and CDR2: SEHNR, FQNEAQ (reference sequence).

This clonotype occurred a few times. The chain recombines TRBV7-9 with TRBJ1-2; maybe TRBD1 (6 bases). V lost 10 bases, J lost 7 bases, and 13 bases lay in between. Germline-derived CDR1 and CDR2 are SEHNR and FQNEAQ (reference sequence). There are 11 residues in the CDR3. CDR3 sequence: CAIYRAGGYTF. Written as DNA, the CDR3 is TGTGCCATCTACAGGGCGGGTGGCTACACCTTC.

In regard to this clonotype: A junction boundary mismatches the germline segment, possibly from a read error. V is TRBV20-1 and J is TRBJ1-2; D remains ambiguous. The germline gives CDR1 DFQATT, CDR2 SNEGSKA (reference sequence). This CDR3 region has 13 residues. The CDR3: CSARGSGTRGHTF. The CDR3 region has the DNA TGCAGTGCTAGAGGTAGTGGTACCCGTGGCCACACCTTC.